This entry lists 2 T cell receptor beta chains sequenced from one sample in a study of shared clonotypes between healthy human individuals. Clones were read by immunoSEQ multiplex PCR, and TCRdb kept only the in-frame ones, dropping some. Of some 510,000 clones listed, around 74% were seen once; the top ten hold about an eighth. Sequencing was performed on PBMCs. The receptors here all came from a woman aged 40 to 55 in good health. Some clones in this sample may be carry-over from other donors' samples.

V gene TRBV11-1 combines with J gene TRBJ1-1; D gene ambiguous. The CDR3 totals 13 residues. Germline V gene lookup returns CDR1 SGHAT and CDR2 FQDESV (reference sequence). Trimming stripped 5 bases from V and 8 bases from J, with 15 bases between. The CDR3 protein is CASSRSFRSEAFF. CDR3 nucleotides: TGTGCCAGCAGCCGAAGTTTCAGGTCGGAAGCTTTCTTT.

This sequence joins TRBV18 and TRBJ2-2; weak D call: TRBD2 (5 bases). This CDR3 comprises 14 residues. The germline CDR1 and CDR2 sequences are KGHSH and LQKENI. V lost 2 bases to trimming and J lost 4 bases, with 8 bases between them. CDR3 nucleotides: TGTGCCAGCTCACCAGGGCGGGTCACCGGGGAGCTGTTTTTT. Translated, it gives CASSPGRVTGELFF.